Presented here are 7 T cell receptor beta chains from one specimen sequenced in a study of blood T cell repertoires in COVID-19. The table came from immunoSEQ multiplex PCR; TCRdb's copy has only in-frame clones and leaves some out. The repertoire holds around 190,000 clones, with 87% as singletons. The sample taken for sequencing was PBMCs or T cells enriched from blood (not recorded which). The source of these receptors is a man younger than 30 with acute COVID-19.

This clone was found a few times. The chain joins TRBV15 to TRBJ1-3; tentatively, D is TRBD1 (5 bases). CDR3 size: 21 residues. The germline V and J ends were trimmed by 0 bases and 0 bases, with 24 bases remaining between them. CDR1 LNHNV and CDR2 YYDKDF come from the germline V gene (reference sequence). The CDR3 spells CATSRDRVGQTREFSGNTIYF. The CDR3 region has the DNA TGTGCCACCAGCAGAGATAGGGTCGGACAAACCCGAGAGTTCTCTGGAAACACCATATATTTT.

The chain is built from TRBV19 and TRBJ2-3; TRBD1 aligns across 11 bases. CDR1 is LNHDA and CDR2 is SQIVND in the germline V gene (reference sequence). The V gene end was trimmed by 3 bases and the J gene end by 5 bases; junction bases not matched to a gene: 4. The CDR3 runs to 15 residues. For the CDR3, the DNA is TGTGCCAGTAGTATCGGGACAGGGGGTGGAGATACGCAGTATTTT. It encodes CASSIGTGGGDTQYF.

The rearrangement links TRBV10-1 to TRBJ2-1; D possibly corresponds to TRBD2 (5 bases). The length of the CDR3 is 14 residues. Germline loops: CDR1 WNHNN, CDR2 SYGVQD (reference sequence). Trimming took off 4 bases at V and 6 bases at J, with 13 bases between the two ends. The CDR3, as DNA: TGCGCCAGCAGTGGTGGCGGAGGACGCAATGAGCAGTTCTTC. Its protein is CASSGGGGRNEQFF.

The chain links TRBV7-9 to TRBJ1-1; 10 bases fit TRBD1. Germline loops: CDR1 SEHNR, CDR2 FQNEAQ (reference sequence). The CDR3 covers 17 residues. After removal of 2 bases from V and 1 base from J, the junction contained 7 bases not matched to a gene. CDR3 nucleotides: TGTGCCAGCAGCTTACCCGGGACAGGGGCTGGGAACACTGAAGCTTTCTTT. Translation: CASSLPGTGAGNTEAFF.

CDR3 protein: CASSGDGTGAHEQYF. Written as DNA, the CDR3 is TGTGCCAGCAGCGGAGACGGGACAGGGGCCCACGAGCAGTACTTC. The genes are TRBV9 and TRBJ2-7; 10 nucleotides match TRBD1. After removal of 3 bases from V and 5 bases from J, the junction contained 8 bases not matched to a gene. In germline, CDR1 is SGDLS, CDR2 YYNGEE. The CDR3 runs to 15 residues.

This clone appeared a few times. The gene calls are TRBV5-4 and TRBJ2-7; D uncertain. The CDR3 has 14 residues. Germline V gene data show CDR1 as SGHNT and CDR2 as YYREEE (reference sequence). V lost 0 bases, J lost 5 bases, and 12 bases lay in between. CDR3 loop: CASSLGGDLHEQYF. In nucleotides, the CDR3 is TGTGCCAGCAGCTTGGGTGGAGATCTGCACGAGCAGTACTTC.

This clone has a single count. V and J are TRBV5-6 and TRBJ1-6; D may be TRBD1 (6 bases). CDR3 length equals 16 residues. V was trimmed by 4 bases and J by 10 bases, leaving 21 bases between them. Germline V gene sequence: CDR1 SGHDT, CDR2 YYEEEE. Here the CDR3 reads CASSRYTGLSISPLHF. The CDR3 DNA follows: TGTGCCAGCAGCCGATATACAGGGTTGAGTATCTCACCCCTCCACTTT.